This T cell receptor (beta chain) was retrieved from a study of cytomegalovirus exposure and HLA in healthy donors. Study-wide results and limits: Earlier results showed most TCR beta V segments being productive about 87% or about 30% of the time.

PCR involved 60 Vbeta and 13 Jbeta primers. Some clones are missing from TCRdb's copy, which holds only in-frame ones; the method was immunoSEQ multiplex PCR. The sample has fewer than 130,000 clones, about 80% seen once; the top ten hold about an eighth. About this clone: As yet, its antigen is unknown.

The CDR3 length is 13 residues. Germline V CDR1 and CDR2: LNHDA, SQIVND (reference sequence). Trimming removed 9 bases at V and 1 base at J, with 10 bases between. The clonotype comes from a man aged 25-40 years in good health and CMV-seropositive. This chain links TRBV19 with TRBJ1-3; no reliable D call. The sample comprised PBMCs. The CDR3 DNA follows: TGTGCCAGCAGAATCTTTTCTGGAAACACCATATATTTT. It encodes CASRIFSGNTIYF.